This T cell receptor beta chain appears in the sequencing data of a study of cytomegalovirus exposure and HLA in healthy donors. Notes on the study in general: Evidence from a later analysis indicated that most CMV-associated TCR beta chains looked HLA-restricted. Because they were indistinguishable, some V segments, including TRBV6-2 and TRBV6-3, were excluded.

Use of 60 Vbeta and 13 Jbeta primers characterized the PCR. Sequencing was performed with immunoSEQ multiplex PCR; in TCRdb, only in-frame clones are kept and a portion is missing. There are roughly 100,000 clones in the sample; more than 65% occur only once, and under 13% lies in the top ten. On this clone itself: As yet, its antigen is unknown.

J was trimmed by 3 bases and V by 10 bases; bases with no gene match: 7. CDR1 is LNHDA, CDR2 SQIVND, per germline (reference sequence). The CDR3 length is 14 residues. The chain carries TRBV19 and TRBJ1-5, with TRBD1 identical over 9 bases. Sequenced sample: PBMCs. The source is a human donor in good health. CDR3 in amino acids: CATGGTGLNQPQHF. DNA for the CDR3: TGTGCCACAGGGGGGACAGGGCTCAATCAGCCCCAGCATTTT.